This T cell receptor beta chain was identified in a study of blood T cell repertoires in COVID-19. Study-wide background: Material from acute and convalescent COVID-19 was sourced from the United States, Italy and Spain. The analysed material was cDNA or gDNA that came from T cells, B-cell-depleted T cells, or PBMCs.

The CDR3 extends over 19 amino acids. V lost 1 base and J lost 4; bases outside the gene matches: 12. Germline V gene lookup returns CDR1 LGHDT and CDR2 YNNKEL (reference sequence). Under the authors' procedure: Estimation of nucleated cell counts was performed using reference gene primer amplification. Repertoires were generated with immunoSEQ multiplex PCR, while TCRdb's copy carries only in-frame clones and drops some. V and J calls and clone size are as listed in that table; D and trimming were resolved from the DNA. The sample contains over 90,000 clones, roughly 87% of which appear only once. This chain connects TRBV3-1 (or the pseudogene TRBV3-2) to TRBJ2-1; 11 nucleotides agree with TRBD2. Material for sequencing was peripheral blood. The clonotype originates from a human donor in a cohort sampled during active COVID-19. The CDR3 nucleotides are TGTGCCAGCAGCCAAGGAGTAGCGGGAGGGGGTCGTTGGTACAATGAGCAGTTCTTC. It yields the protein CASSQGVAGGGRWYNEQFF.